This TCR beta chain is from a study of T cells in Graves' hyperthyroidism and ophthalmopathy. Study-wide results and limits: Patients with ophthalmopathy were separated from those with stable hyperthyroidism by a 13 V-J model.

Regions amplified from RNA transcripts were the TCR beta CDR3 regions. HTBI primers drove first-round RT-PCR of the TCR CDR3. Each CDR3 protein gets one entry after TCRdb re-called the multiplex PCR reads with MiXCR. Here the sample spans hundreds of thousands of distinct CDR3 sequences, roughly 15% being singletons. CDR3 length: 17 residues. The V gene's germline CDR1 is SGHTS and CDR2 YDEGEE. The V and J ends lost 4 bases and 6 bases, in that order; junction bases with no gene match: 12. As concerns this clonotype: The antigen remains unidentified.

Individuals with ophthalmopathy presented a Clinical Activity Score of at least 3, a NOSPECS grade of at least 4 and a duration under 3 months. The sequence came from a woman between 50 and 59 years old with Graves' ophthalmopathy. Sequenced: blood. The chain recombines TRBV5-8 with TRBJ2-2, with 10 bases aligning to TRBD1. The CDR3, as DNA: TGTGCCAGCAGCATACCGACAGGGGGCGTACAAGCCGGGGAGCTGTTTTTT. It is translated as CASSIPTGGVQAGELFF.